One and the same sample provided the 4 T cell receptor beta chains below, sequenced in a study of OX40 agonist ivuxolimab in advanced cancers. Generated by immunoSEQ multiplex PCR, the TCRdb table keeps only in-frame clones and is missing some. The data contain about 110,000 clones, about 91% of them singletons. The sequences come from CD4+ or CD8+ T cells sorted from blood, collected in a trial of the OX40 agonist ivuxolimab. These receptors originate from an adult with an advanced solid tumor such as melanoma, head and neck, liver or kidney cancer.

This clone was seen just once. The rearrangement joins TRBV2 to TRBJ1-1; D is undetermined. Looked up from germline, CDR1 is SNHLY and CDR2 is FYNNEI. V was trimmed by 0 bases and J by 11 bases, leaving 13 bases between them. The CDR3 has 13 amino acids. CDR3 bases: TGTGCCAGCAGTGAAGCAAGATTCGGCTCGGCTTTCTTT. Amino acid sequence: CASSEARFGSAFF.

This chain uses TRBV14 with TRBJ2-5; TRBD2 agrees at 8 bases. Losses at the gene ends were 1 base for V and 4 bases for J; bases not matched to a gene: 5. The CDR3 consists of 15 residues. CDR1 and CDR2 from the germline V gene are SGHDN and FVKESK. The CDR3 DNA reads TGTGCCAGCAGCCAAGGGGGGACTAGACTAGAGACCCAGTACTTC. Protein product: CASSQGGTRLETQYF.

The chain is built from TRBV15 and TRBJ1-1, with TRBD1 as a possible D gene (5 bases). In germline, CDR1 is LNHNV, CDR2 YYDKDF (reference sequence). This CDR3 contains 14 residues. V was pared by 0 bases and J by 4 bases, with 9 bases between. CDR3 sequence: CATSRDRVFTEAFF. CDR3 DNA: TGTGCCACCAGCAGAGACAGGGTGTTCACTGAAGCTTTCTTT.

Regarding this clone: Other nucleotide sequences in the sample specify the same CDR3. The V gene is TRBV11-2, the J gene TRBJ2-3; D uncertain. CDR1 and CDR2 from the germline V gene are SGHAT and FQNNGV. The CDR3 has 12 residues. V gave up 3 bases and J gave up 4 bases, with 5 bases separating them. CDR3 nucleotides: TGTGCCAGCAGCTTGCGAGCAGATACGCAGTATTTT. Protein: CASSLRADTQYF.